Each of the 9 T cell receptor beta chains below was sequenced from the same sample in a study of cytomegalovirus exposure and HLA in healthy donors. The PCR was carried out with 60 Vbeta primers and 13 Jbeta primers. Sequencing was performed with immunoSEQ multiplex PCR; in TCRdb, only in-frame clones are kept and a portion is missing. The sample consists of 90,000 to 100,000 clones, 81% of them appearing once. Sample: PBMCs. These TCRs come from a man in his forties or fifties in good health and CMV-seronegative.

The chain links TRBV7-9 to TRBJ1-3; TRBD1 agrees at 9 bases. Germline V gene sequence: CDR1 SEHNR, CDR2 FQNEAQ (reference sequence). The CDR3 is made up of 14 amino acids. The V segment lost 4 bases and the J segment 6 bases; nucleotides outside the gene matches: 4. CDR3 sequence (DNA): TGTGCCAGCAGCTCCCGGACAGGGGTAAACACCATATATTTT. Translating it yields CASSSRTGVNTIYF.

The CDR3 DNA reads TGTGCCACCAGCAGAGATCTACTGCAGGGTAGATGGCTCCACTTT. Translating it yields CATSRDLLQGRWLHF. This chain joins TRBV15 and TRBJ1-6; TRBD1 is a possible D gene (5 bases). This CDR3 is 15 amino acids long. Germline lookup yields CDR1 LNHNV and CDR2 YYDKDF (reference sequence). V lost 0 bases and J 16 bases, leaving 19 bases between the germline ends.

This rearrangement joins TRBV5-6 to TRBJ1-4; D possibly corresponds to TRBD1 (5 bases). Germline CDR1 reads SGHDT; CDR2 reads YYEEEE. V lost 2 bases and J 0 bases, leaving 8 bases between the germline ends. The CDR3 runs to 15 residues. CDR3 in DNA: TGTGCCAGCAGCTTATGGGGGGCAACTAATGAAAAACTGTTTTTT. It specifies CASSLWGATNEKLFF.

The chain couples TRBV6-1 to TRBJ2-1, with a weak D call TRBD1 (6 bases). The CDR3 spans 14 residues. CDR1 is MNHNS, CDR2 SASEGT, per germline. V was cut by 5 bases and J by 8 bases, with 16 bases left in between. The CDR3 sequence is CASSSGTRWDEQFF. The DNA of the CDR3 is TGTGCCAGCAGTTCCGGGACAAGGTGGGATGAGCAGTTCTTC.

The V call is TRBV12-5, the J call TRBJ2-1, with 13 positions matching TRBD2. Germline CDR1 is LGHNT and CDR2 is FRNRAP. There are 20 residues in the CDR3. V gave up 0 bases and J gave up 0 bases; unmatched junction bases: 8. The CDR3 DNA reads as TGTGCTAGTGGTTTGGTACACGGACTAGCGGGGGAGAGCTCCTACAATGAGCAGTTCTTC. Residues: CASGLVHGLAGESSYNEQFF.

The CDR3 sequence is CASSPIQGLYINEQFF. The CDR3 DNA reads TGTGCCAGCAGCCCCATTCAGGGACTGTACATCAATGAGCAGTTCTTC. The chain is built from TRBV7-8 and TRBJ2-1; maybe TRBD2 (6 bases). Trimming took off 5 bases at V and 6 bases at J, with 20 bases between the two ends. The CDR3 covers 16 residues. Germline V gives CDR1 SGHVS, CDR2 FQNEAQ. The variable domain in full, completed from reference TRBV7-8 and TRBJ2-1, reads GAGVSQSPRYKVAKRGQDVALRCDPISGHVSLFWYQQALGQGPEFLTYFQNEAQLDKSGLPSDRFFAERPEGSVSTLKIQRTQQEDSAVYLCASSPIQGLYINEQFFGPGTRLTVL.

V is TRBV6-5 and J is TRBJ2-7; D is possibly TRBD1 (6 bases). Deletions cut 4 bases from V and 3 bases from J, with 16 bases between. The CDR3 covers 15 residues. CDR1 is MNHEY and CDR2 is SVGAGI in the germline V gene. DNA of the CDR3: TGTGCCAGCAGTTCCGCCGGGACATCTATCTACGAGCAGTACTTC. This sequence encodes CASSSAGTSIYEQYF.

V gene TRBV6-1 combines with J gene TRBJ1-2, with D unclear. Trimming took off 0 bases at V and 7 bases at J, with 9 bases between the two ends. The germline gives CDR1 MNHNS, CDR2 SASEGT. This CDR3 comprises 13 residues. The CDR3 loop reads CASSEALRSGYTF. CDR3 nucleotide sequence: TGTGCCAGCAGTGAAGCCTTAAGGAGTGGCTACACCTTC.

In this sample, this clone turned up once. The V gene is TRBV9, the J gene TRBJ1-6; D not certain. Trimming removed 0 bases at V and 9 bases at J, with 7 bases between. Per germline, CDR1 SGDLS and CDR2 YYNGEE. The CDR3 loop spans 13 amino acids. CDR3 DNA: TGTGCCAGCAGCGTAGGACGGGTTTCACCCCTCCACTTT. Its protein is CASSVGRVSPLHF.